The entry below gives a single T cell receptor (beta chain) sequence along with its context. The antigen remains unidentified. This sample is part of a study of OX40 agonist ivuxolimab in advanced cancers. It was autoimmune disease history or systemic immunosuppression that excluded patients. CDR3 length: 13 residues. After removal of 6 bases from V and 5 bases from J, the junction contained 0 bases not matched to a gene. Germline V gene sequence: CDR1 KGHSH, CDR2 LQKENI. General study findings and limits: The study observed clonal expansion of CD4+ and CD8+ blood T cells by week 6 at 0.1 to 3.0 mg/kg.

Assay: immunoSEQ multiplex PCR; the TCRdb copy retains only in-frame clones and omits some. This table has more than 45,000 clones, roughly 80% appearing once. Sequenced here: CD4+ or CD8+ T cells sorted from blood, sampled in a trial of the OX40 agonist ivuxolimab. This chain joins TRBV18 and TRBJ1-5, with 11 bases identical to TRBD1. The TCR originated in an adult with an advanced solid tumor such as melanoma, head and neck, liver or kidney cancer. Here the CDR3 reads CASSGQGDQPQHF. The CDR3 region has the DNA TGTGCCAGCTCGGGACAGGGGGATCAGCCCCAGCATTTT.